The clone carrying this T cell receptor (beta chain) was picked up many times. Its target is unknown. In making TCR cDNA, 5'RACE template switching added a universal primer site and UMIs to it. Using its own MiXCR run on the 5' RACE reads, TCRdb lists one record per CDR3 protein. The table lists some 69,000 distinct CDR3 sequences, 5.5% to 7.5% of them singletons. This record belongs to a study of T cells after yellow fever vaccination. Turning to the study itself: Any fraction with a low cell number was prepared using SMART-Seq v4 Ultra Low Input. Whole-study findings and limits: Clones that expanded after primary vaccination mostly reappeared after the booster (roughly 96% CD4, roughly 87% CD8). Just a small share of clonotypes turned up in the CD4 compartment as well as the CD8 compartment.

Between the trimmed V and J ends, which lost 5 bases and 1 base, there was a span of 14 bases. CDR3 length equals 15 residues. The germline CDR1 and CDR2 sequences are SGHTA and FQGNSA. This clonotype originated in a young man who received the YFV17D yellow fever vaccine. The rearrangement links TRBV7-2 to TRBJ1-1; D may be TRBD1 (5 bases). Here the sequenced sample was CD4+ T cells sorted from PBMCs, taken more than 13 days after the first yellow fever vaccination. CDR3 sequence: CASSLFRTGNTEAFF. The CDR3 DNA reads TGTGCCAGCAGCCTTTTCCGAACAGGGAACACTGAAGCTTTCTTT.